This T cell receptor beta chain was profiled in a study of tumor-infiltrating lymphocytes in primary liver carcinoma. Germline CDR1 and CDR2: SGHAT and FQNNGV. The CDR3 contains 20 residues. Researchers drew blood RNA from unsorted whole blood and extracted germline DNA as well. A constant-region primer served to make TCR beta cDNA from roughly 460 ng total RNA. Employing slightly modified ARM-PCR, three nested multiplex PCR rounds were run, and these gave rise to the TCR beta libraries. Both of the initial two PCR rounds ran for roughly 11 cycles and employed TRBV1-TRBV30 forward primers alongside a C-beta reverse primer. TCRdb reprocessed the multiplex PCR reads via MiXCR and lists one record per CDR3 protein. The sample records fewer than 350,000 distinct CDR3 sequences, about 65% being singletons. With regard to this clonotype: The germline gene is not matched at one end of the junction; a read error may be the cause.

Sequenced material: peripheral blood. V gene TRBV11-2 combines with J gene TRBJ2-7; 8 positions agree with TRBD1. This TCR derives from a man aged 40-55 years with primary liver carcinoma and hepatitis B virus infection. This CDR3 reads CASSLVGTRDRFSSSYEQYF. The CDR3 coding sequence is TGTGCCAGTAGCTTAGTAGGGACCCGGGACAGGTTCTCCAGCTCCTACGAGCAGTACTTC.